This TCR beta chain is drawn from a study of human T cells and chemical hapten exposure. A single record per CDR3 protein comes from TCRdb applying MiXCR to the RACE reads. This repertoire shows 97,000 or so distinct CDR3 sequences, around a quarter found once; its top ten account for about a tenth. Time point given: patch test 3, about 24 weeks after DPC sensitization. Treatment of the sample: therapeutic diphenylcyclopropenone sensitization with weekly scalp DPC. The CDR3 has 15 residues. From germline, CDR1 is MNHNS and CDR2 SASEGT. V shed 6 bases, J shed 0 bases, and the junction held 5 bases outside the gene matches.

Sequenced material: whole blood, taken in connection with sensitization to the hapten diphenylcyclopropenone (DPC). The chain employs TRBV6-1 and TRBJ1-5; 7 bases fit TRBD1. The receptor comes from a man aged 40-49 years with alopecia areata. Some clones in this sample may be carry-over from other donors' samples. In DNA form, the CDR3 reads TGTGCCAGCAGGGAGACAGGGTATAGCAATCAGCCCCAGCATTTT. Its protein product is CASRETGYSNQPQHF.